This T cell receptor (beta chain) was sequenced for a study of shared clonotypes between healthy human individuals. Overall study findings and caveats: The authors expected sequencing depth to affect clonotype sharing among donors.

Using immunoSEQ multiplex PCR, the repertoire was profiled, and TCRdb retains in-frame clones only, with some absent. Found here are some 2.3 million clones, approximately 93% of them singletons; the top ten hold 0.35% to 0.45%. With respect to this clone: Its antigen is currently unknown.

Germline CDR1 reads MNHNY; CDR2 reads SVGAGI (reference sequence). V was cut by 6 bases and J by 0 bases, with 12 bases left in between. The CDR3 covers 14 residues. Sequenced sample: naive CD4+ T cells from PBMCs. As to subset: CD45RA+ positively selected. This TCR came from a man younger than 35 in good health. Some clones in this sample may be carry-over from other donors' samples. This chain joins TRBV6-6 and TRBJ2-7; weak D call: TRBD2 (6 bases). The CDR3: CASRVDGSSYEQYF. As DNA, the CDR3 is TGTGCCAGCAGGGTCGACGGGAGCTCCTACGAGCAGTACTTC.